This section outlines one T cell receptor beta chain sequence together with its context. This clonotype was recorded at least ten times. What this receptor recognizes is not known. No much larger clone is present one base from it, and per-base qualities are unavailable. The data belong to a study of CD8 T cells in ankylosing spondylitis (dated by TCRdb to the late 2010s). Regarding the study in general: The study set out to find disease-linked TCR variants by profiling T cell receptor beta repertoires in ankylosing spondylitis patients and healthy donors. The full study cohort comprised 20 to 25 ankylosing spondylitis patients and approximately 100 healthy donors. Peripheral blood was sampled, and synovial fluid was also collected from ankylosing spondylitis patients.

Overall study results and their limits: Significant enrichment of the disease-linked clones was reported in matched synovial fluid samples from ankylosing spondylitis patients. Some of the motif variants had been reported before in the synovial fluid and blood of reactive arthritis patients, a finding that suggests common disease-initiation mechanisms. A CD8+ phenotype was shown by the disease-linked clones, which were found at relatively low frequencies in peripheral blood. Blood from ankylosing spondylitis patients appeared to be characterized by a TCR beta motif composed of under 10 highly homologous amino acid variants.

The sequencer was an Illumina HiSeq 2500. Quantitative 5'-RACE with molecular barcodes was used to prepare TCR beta libraries. Per the source publication's procedure: Disease-linked TCR variants were identified with a new computational method built on a probabilistic model of VDJ rearrangement. TCRdb handled the public reads itself, with Q25 trimming in fastp and clone calling in MiXCR, and kept productive beta chains. Every entry covers one CDR3 protein and lists the most common genes and DNA from its rows. The V and J calls follow TCRdb's processing rather than the paper's. Here the sample has 250,000 or so distinct CDR3 sequences; roughly 10% occur a single time. The ten largest clonotypes hold 6% to 8.5% of the sample. CDR1 and CDR2 (SGHRS, YFSETQ) derive from the germline V gene. Spanning cysteine to phenylalanine, the CDR3 consists of 17 amino acids. The entry retains the CDR3 DNA only, 51 bases that are in frame from base 1. V is trimmed back by 5 bases and J by 8 bases, and the junction contains 14 bases that no gene match accounts for.

This clonotype originated in a male donor with ankylosing spondylitis or in good health (not recorded which). The receptor chain draws on TRBV5-1 and TRBJ2-4; TRBD1 aligns with 12 central bases. Sequenced: blood, either unsorted or a sorted T cell fraction (not recorded which). Here is the DNA: TGCGCCAGCAGACGATATCCGGGACAGGGGGCATTGGACATTCAGTACTTC. It is translated as CASRRYPGQGALDIQYF.